These T cell receptor beta chains were read from a single sample in a study of PD-1 blockade in classical Hodgkin lymphoma. Profiled with immunoSEQ multiplex PCR; TCRdb holds only in-frame clones, not every one. The table shows around 100,000 clones, with around nine tenths occurring only once. Material: peripheral blood mononuclear cells (PBMCs), obtained before the fourth cycle of nivolumab. The receptors here all came from a human donor with classical Hodgkin lymphoma. CDR3s include the opening cysteine and the closing phenylalanine or tryptophan. Each record gives: V gene, clone size, D gene, J gene, CDR3 protein, CDR3 DNA. A D gene is named only where the DNA matches it firmly. The listing skips clone size in some rows; elsewhere it reads once, few, many or a size class.

TRBV9	once	-	TRBJ2-3	CASGSGGGDTQYF	TGTGCCAGCGGATCAGGGGGAGGAGATACGCAGTATTTT
TRBV2	-	-	TRBJ1-4	CASSEGQGAFADVDEKLFF	TGTGCCAGCAGTGAAGGGCAGGGCGCCTTTGCCGATGTGGATGAAAAACTGTTTTTT
TRBV13	-	TRBD1	TRBJ1-4	CASSPTGAEKLFF	TGTGCCAGCAGCCCCACAGGGGCGGAAAAACTGTTTTTT
TRBV7-3	-	TRBD1	TRBJ1-1	CASSLDRATGTFF	TGTGCCAGCAGCCTCGACAGGGCTACTGGAACTTTCTTT
TRBV7-9	-	-	TRBJ1-5	CASSLVSGTDSNQPQHF	TGTGCCAGCAGCTTAGTGTCAGGGACGGATAGCAATCAGCCCCAGCATTTT
TRBV7-6	-	-	TRBJ2-4	CASSLDQFGVLQYF	TGTGCCAGCAGCTTAGACCAATTCGGCGTCCTTCAGTACTTC
TRBV5-6	-	-	TRBJ2-1	CASSQDPWGYNEQFF	TGTGCCAGCAGCCAAGACCCGTGGGGCTACAATGAGCAGTTCTTC
TRBV19	few	-	TRBJ1-5	CASSIGGAGNQPQHF	TGTGCCAGTAGTATAGGAGGGGCTGGCAATCAGCCCCAGCATTTT
TRBV6-6	-	-	TRBJ1-6	CASSALAGYDSPLHF	TGTGCCAGCAGTGCACTCGCAGGGTATGATTCACCCCTCCACTTT
TRBV6-5	-	TRBD1	TRBJ1-2	CASSHPGTGNGYTF	TGTGCCAGCAGTCATCCCGGGACAGGGAATGGCTACACCTTC
TRBV7-6	-	-	TRBJ2-2	CASSLVPSQELFF	TGTGCCAGCAGCTTAGTACCCAGTCAGGAGCTGTTTTTT
TRBV25-1	-	-	TRBJ1-4	CASSSPLDEKLFF	TGTGCCAGTAGTTCTCCCCTGGATGAAAAACTGTTTTTT
TRBV6-4	few	-	TRBJ2-3	CASSSGATDTQYF	TGTGCCAGCAGCTCAGGGGCCACAGATACGCAGTATTTT
TRBV6-4	once	-	TRBJ1-1	CASRLEETTSTEAFF	TGTGCCAGCAGGCTGGAGGAAACGACCTCCACTGAAGCTTTCTTT
TRBV4-1	once	TRBD1	TRBJ2-5	CASSQKQGAAETQYF	TGCGCCAGCAGCCAGAAACAGGGGGCGGCGGAGACCCAGTACTTC
TRBV7-9	once	-	TRBJ1-5	CASSLVPHQPQHF	TGTGCCAGCAGCTTAGTGCCTCATCAGCCCCAGCATTTT
TRBV28	once	TRBD2	TRBJ2-2	CASSLGGDTGELFF	TGTGCCAGCAGTTTAGGGGGGGACACCGGGGAGCTGTTTTTT
TRBV19	-	TRBD1	TRBJ1-1	CASKRDREFEAFF	TGTGCCAGCAAAAGGGACAGAGAGTTTGAAGCTTTCTTT
TRBV5-1	-	-	TRBJ2-5	CASSLEAASEETQYF	TGCGCCAGCAGCTTGGAGGCTGCTAGCGAGGAGACCCAGTACTTC
TRBV18	-	TRBD1	TRBJ2-2	CASSPLGQGLNELFF	TGTGCCAGCTCACCACTTGGACAGGGTTTAAACGAGCTGTTTTTT
TRBV6-5	-	-	TRBJ2-7	CASRSGDSVYEQYF	TGTGCCAGCAGGTCGGGGGACTCAGTCTACGAGCAGTACTTC
TRBV7-6	-	-	TRBJ2-1	CASSLYSPAYNEQFF	TGTGCCAGCAGCTTATACAGTCCAGCCTACAATGAGCAGTTCTTC
TRBV28	-	-	TRBJ2-7	CASSLGGGGHEQYF	TGTGCCAGCAGTTTAGGTGGGGGCGGCCACGAGCAGTACTTC
TRBV6-1	-	TRBD1	TRBJ1-2	CASTGGDYGYTF	TGTGCCAGCACAGGGGGAGACTATGGCTACACCTTC
TRBV2	-	TRBD2	TRBJ2-3	CASSGLAGTTDTQYF	TGTGCCAGCAGCGGACTAGCGGGGACCACAGATACGCAGTATTTT
TRBV28	-	-	TRBJ1-4	CASSFQGLGDEKLFF	TGTGCCAGCAGTTTTCAGGGCCTAGGAGATGAAAAACTGTTTTTT
TRBV19	-	-	TRBJ1-5	CASSIDREGGQPQHF	TGTGCCAGTAGTATAGATCGCGAGGGAGGGCAGCCCCAGCATTTT
TRBV13	once	-	TRBJ2-2	CASSQRGGGELFF	TGTGCCAGCAGCCAACGAGGGGGCGGGGAGCTGTTTTTT
TRBV29-1	-	-	TRBJ1-3	CSVADAGGHTIYF	TGCAGCGTTGCCGACGCGGGGGGGCACACCATATATTTT
TRBV9	-	-	TRBJ2-5	CASSVGSGQETQYF	TGTGCCAGCAGCGTAGGTAGCGGCCAAGAGACCCAGTACTTC
TRBV28	-	TRBD2	TRBJ2-7	CASSLTSGGAYEQYF	TGTGCCAGCAGTTTAACTAGCGGGGGGGCCTACGAGCAGTACTTC
TRBV5-6	-	-	TRBJ2-5	CASSGTGRETQYF	TGTGCCAGCAGCGGGACCGGTAGGGAGACCCAGTACTTC